This paragraph reports one TCR beta chain. The data were obtained in a study of blood T cell repertoires in COVID-19. The assay was immunoSEQ multiplex PCR, and TCRdb's table has in-frame clones only and misses some. The sample holds about 73,000 clones, over 80% seen once. Trimming shortened V by 3 bases and J by 2 bases, and 16 bases separated the two germline ends. CDR1 is SNHLY, CDR2 FYNNEI, per germline. CDR3 length: 16 amino acids. The TCR comes from a man older than 75 with active or convalescent COVID-19. This chain joins TRBV2 and TRBJ1-2; tentatively, D is TRBD1 (6 bases). Sequencing used peripheral blood. The CDR3 loop reads CASSDPPGGGNYGYTF. In DNA, the CDR3 is TGTGCCAGCAGTGATCCACCGGGAGGGGGAAACTATGGCTACACCTTC.